This T cell receptor (beta chain) was retrieved from a study of blood T cell repertoires in COVID-19. As processed by the authors: Reference gene primer amplification gave estimated nucleated cell counts. The repertoire was sequenced with immunoSEQ multiplex PCR; TCRdb's copy has only in-frame clones and lacks some. That table supplies the V and J calls and clone size; D and trimming were determined from the DNA. The data hold roughly 250,000 clones, with about 91% observed a single time. Participants reported their clinical history, and cohort assignment relied on those reports. Trimming cost V 4 bases and J 7 bases; bases outside gene matches: 2. This CDR3 contains 13 residues. CDR1 and CDR2 (germline): SGDLS, YYNGEE.

The source material was PBMCs or T cells enriched from blood (not recorded which). V gene TRBV9 combines with J gene TRBJ2-1, with 10 bases matching TRBD2. The source is a woman between 40 and 50 years old with acute COVID-19. The CDR3: CASSPGLANEQFF. The CDR3 DNA reads as TGTGCCAGCAGCCCGGGACTAGCGAATGAGCAGTTCTTC.